These 3 T cell receptor beta chains were sequenced from one sample in a study of naive and memory T cell subsets. The beta constant-region primer was an equimolar mix of two oligonucleotides covering TRBC1 and TRBC2. Ligated cDNA was amplified by four rounds of PCR with nested alpha and beta constant-region primers and SP2. TCRdb redid the calling of the UMI-ligation and nested PCR reads with MiXCR, one entry per CDR3 protein. The data show tens of thousands of distinct CDR3 sequences, about 10% seen once. The sample taken for sequencing was naive CD8+ T cells from blood. The receptors shown here come from a human donor in good health.

This clonotype was picked up many times. CDR3 region: CASRNKGWMSADTQYF. The CDR3 DNA sequence: TGTGCCAGCAGAAATAAAGGGTGGATGAGCGCAGATACGCAGTATTTT. The rearrangement links TRBV27 to TRBJ2-3, with no clear D. CDR3 length: 16 amino acids. V was shortened by 6 bases and J by 4 bases, with 20 bases between the two germline ends. The germline V gene has CDR1 MNHEY and CDR2 SMNVEV (reference sequence).

This clonotype was found a few times. This sequence joins TRBV3-1 and TRBJ2-1; D is unresolved. V was shortened by 4 bases and J by 5 bases, with 24 bases between the two germline ends. The CDR3 runs to 18 residues. CDR1 and CDR2 (germline): LGHDT, YNNKEL (reference sequence). Here the CDR3 DNA reads TGTGCCAGCAGCCGTCCTCCCCCGGGCGGCTACCGAGACAATGAGCAGTTCTTC. Its protein product is CASSRPPPGGYRDNEQFF.

In its sample, this clonotype was seen many times. The V gene is TRBV3-1, the J gene TRBJ1-5; 9 bases agree with TRBD1. CDR3 length: 14 amino acids. The germline V gene has CDR1 LGHDT and CDR2 YNNKEL (reference sequence). Losses at the gene ends were 6 bases for V and 7 bases for J; bases not matched to a gene: 7. The CDR3 nucleotides read TGTGCCAGCAGTGACCGACAGGGGGACCAGCCCCAGCATTTT. This encodes CASSDRQGDQPQHF.